These 18 T cell receptor beta chains originate from one sample sequenced in a study of siplizumab effects on memory and regulatory T cells. Sequencing used immunoSEQ multiplex PCR; TCRdb keeps in-frame clones, though not all of them. The table shows approximately 94,000 clones, with over 90% occurring only once. Sequencing was done on a sample of non-Treg CD4+ T cells sorted from blood. The receptors originated from a human donor in good health.

The chain couples TRBV10-3 to TRBJ2-1; D is possibly TRBD1 or TRBD2 (5 bases each). The CDR3 runs 13 residues. The V end lost 0 bases, the J end lost 9 bases, and 9 bases lay between the germline ends. Per the germline V gene, CDR1 is ENHRY and CDR2 is SYGVKD. The CDR3 DNA is TGTGCCATCAGTGAGTCGCTGGGGACTGAGCAGTTCTTC. Its translation: CAISESLGTEQFF.

A word on this clone: Other DNA sequences within the sample encode an identical CDR3. V gene TRBV19 combines with J gene TRBJ2-7; 7 bases match TRBD1. V shed 2 bases, J shed 2 bases, and the junction held 3 bases outside the gene matches. The CDR3 runs to 14 residues. CDR1 is LNHDA, CDR2 SQIVND, per germline (reference sequence). DNA for the CDR3: TGTGCCAGTAGTATAAGGGACAGACCCTACGAGCAGTACTTC. Protein sequence: CASSIRDRPYEQYF. Based on the CDR3 plus reference TRBV19 and TRBJ2-7, the full variable domain is DGGITQSPKYLFRKEGQNVTLSCEQNLNHDAMYWYRQDPGQGLRLIYYSQIVNDFQKGDIAEGYSVSREKKESFPLTVTSAQKNPTAFYLCASSIRDRPYEQYFGPGTRLTVT.

In its sample, this clone was seen once. The genes are TRBV6-4 and TRBJ2-2; D might be TRBD1 or TRBD2, each matching 5 bases. Trimming removed 0 bases at V and 0 bases at J, with 8 bases between. Germline values: CDR1 MRHNA, CDR2 SNTAGT. CDR3 size: 16 residues. CDR3: CASSDSGDPNTGELFF. CDR3 nucleotides: TGTGCCAGCAGTGACTCGGGGGACCCGAACACCGGGGAGCTGTTTTTT.

This chain joins TRBV5-6 and TRBJ1-5, with a possible D match to TRBD1 (6 bases). With 6 bases removed from V and 6 bases from J, the gap between germline ends came to 19 bases. There are 15 residues in the CDR3. Germline CDR1 and CDR2: SGHDT and YYEEEE. CDR3 coding DNA: TGTGCCAGCACCAACTTTGGGGGGCTCGGTCAGCCCCAGCATTTT. This gives the protein CASTNFGGLGQPQHF.

This clone is termed medium-sized. The gene calls are TRBV5-1 and TRBJ2-7; 9 nucleotides agree with TRBD2. Trimming cost V 2 bases and J 4 bases; bases outside gene matches: 4. Germline assignment: CDR1 SGHRS and CDR2 YFSETQ. There are 14 residues in the CDR3. The CDR3 loop reads CASSFGLAGYEQYF. The CDR3 DNA sequence: TGCGCCAGCAGCTTTGGTCTAGCGGGATACGAGCAGTACTTC.

This chain connects TRBV6-6 to TRBJ2-2; D is undetermined. CDR1 and CDR2 from the germline V gene are MNHNY and SVGAGI (reference sequence). Trimming removed 7 bases from V and 3 bases from J, with 9 bases in between. CDR3 length equals 13 residues. CDR3 amino acids: CASTKVDTGELFF. In DNA, the CDR3 is TGTGCCAGCACCAAGGTAGACACCGGGGAGCTGTTTTTT.

This clone was seen just once. This chain joins TRBV11-3 and TRBJ2-1, with TRBD2 matching 12 bases. CDR3 size: 14 residues. Trimming took 3 bases from V and 10 from J; bases not matched to a gene: 4. CDR1 is SGHNT and CDR2 is YENEEA in the germline V gene. CDR3 region: CASSFGTSGQEQFF. The DNA of the CDR3 is TGTGCCAGCAGCTTCGGGACTAGCGGGCAAGAGCAGTTCTTC.

The rearrangement uses TRBV7-8 and TRBJ2-5; D is unresolved. Trimming left V 0 bases short and J 4 bases short, with 15 bases between. The germline V gene has CDR1 SGHVS and CDR2 FQNEAQ. This CDR3 has 16 residues. The CDR3, as DNA: TGTGCCAGCAGCTTAGCGCGGCTCCCCAAAAGAGAGACCCAGTACTTC. Protein sequence: CASSLARLPKRETQYF.

The chain joins TRBV6-5 to TRBJ2-7; D remains unclear. V dropped 5 bases and J dropped 0 bases, with 8 bases sitting between them. Looked up from germline, CDR1 is MNHEY and CDR2 is SVGAGI. This CDR3 region has 13 residues. CDR3 DNA: TGTGCCAGCAGTAACCGGGCCTCCTACGAGCAGTACTTC. Translating it yields CASSNRASYEQYF.

This rearrangement joins TRBV6-1 to TRBJ2-2; D gene ambiguous. This CDR3 comprises 13 residues. Trimming cost V 7 bases and J 0 bases, with 6 bases left between them. CDR1 and CDR2 (germline): MNHNS, SASEGT. The CDR3 sequence: CASTSANTGELFF. The CDR3 region has the DNA TGTGCCAGCACCTCAGCGAACACCGGGGAGCTGTTTTTT.

This sequence joins TRBV6-1 and TRBJ1-5; D gene ambiguous. In germline, CDR1 is MNHNS, CDR2 SASEGT. V lost 5 bases and J 1 base, leaving 12 bases between the germline ends. The CDR3 is made up of 15 amino acids. CDR3 coding DNA: TGTGCCAGCAGTCCCCAGAGGCGCAGCAATCAGCCCCAGCATTTT. This gives the protein CASSPQRRSNQPQHF.

The chain has TRBV7-3 and TRBJ2-2; 11 bases agree with TRBD2. Germline V gives CDR1 SGHTA, CDR2 FQGTGA. This CDR3 spans 16 amino acids. V shed 5 bases, J shed 5 bases, and the junction held 7 bases outside the gene matches. CDR3 protein: CASSRNSGRGTGELFF. In nucleotides, the CDR3 is TGTGCCAGCAGCCGCAATAGCGGGAGGGGAACCGGGGAGCTGTTTTTT.

Regarding this clone: The junction departs from germline at one end; a sequencing error may be responsible. The chain employs TRBV2 and TRBJ2-7, with 8 bases lining up with TRBD1. Germline V gene lookup returns CDR1 SNHLY and CDR2 FYNNEI. The CDR3 loop spans 10 amino acids. CDR3: CASSSGTGNF. CDR3 nucleotide sequence: TGTGCCAGCAGCTCCGGGACAGGTAACTTC.

V gene TRBV5-8 combines with J gene TRBJ2-1; 12 positions agree with TRBD2. Unmatched junction bases numbered 6, after V lost 4 bases and J lost 7 bases. The CDR3 length is 15 residues. Germline lookup yields CDR1 SGHTS and CDR2 YDEGEE. CDR3 coding DNA: TGTGCCAGCAGCGCTGGACTAGCGGGAAGGAATGAGCAGTTCTTC. Translating gives CASSAGLAGRNEQFF. Complete variable domain (other parts from reference TRBV5-8 and TRBJ2-1): EAGVTQSPTHLIKTRGQQATLRCSPISGHTSVYWYQQALGLGLQFLLWYDEGEERNRGNFPPRFSGRQFPNYSSELNVNALELEDSALYLCASSAGLAGRNEQFFGPGTRLTVL.

V gene TRBV7-9 combines with J gene TRBJ1-5; D is possibly TRBD1 (5 bases). This CDR3 contains 15 residues. Germline CDR1 SEHNR, CDR2 FQNEAQ (reference sequence). V was pared by 6 bases and J by 3 bases, with 15 bases between. The DNA of the CDR3 is TGTGCCAGCAGTCGCTCCGGGACGGACAATCAGCCCCAGCATTTT. This sequence encodes CASSRSGTDNQPQHF.

The chain recombines TRBV4-1 with TRBJ1-1; D remains ambiguous. Germline CDR1 and CDR2: MGHRA and YSYEKL. V was shortened by 1 base and J by 0 bases, with 9 bases between the two germline ends. CDR3 length equals 15 residues. The CDR3 spells CASSQGVGLNTEAFF. CDR3 in DNA: TGCGCCAGCAGCCAAGGTGTGGGCTTGAACACTGAAGCTTTCTTT.

This sequence joins TRBV27 and TRBJ2-7; possible D gene TRBD2, 6 bases. Trimming removed 5 bases at V and 0 bases at J, with 14 bases between. This CDR3 comprises 15 residues. Germline values: CDR1 MNHEY, CDR2 SMNVEV (reference sequence). The CDR3 sequence is CASSNQLGLSYEQYF. The DNA for the CDR3 is TGTGCCAGCAGTAACCAATTGGGACTCTCCTACGAGCAGTACTTC.

The V gene is TRBV18, the J gene TRBJ2-1; D possibly corresponds to TRBD1 (5 bases). V dropped 0 bases and J dropped 6 bases, with 9 bases sitting between them. Germline V gene lookup returns CDR1 KGHSH and CDR2 LQKENI. The CDR3 runs to 14 residues. The CDR3 loop is CASSPPFRANEQFF. In DNA form, the CDR3 reads TGTGCCAGCTCACCACCATTCAGGGCCAATGAGCAGTTCTTC.